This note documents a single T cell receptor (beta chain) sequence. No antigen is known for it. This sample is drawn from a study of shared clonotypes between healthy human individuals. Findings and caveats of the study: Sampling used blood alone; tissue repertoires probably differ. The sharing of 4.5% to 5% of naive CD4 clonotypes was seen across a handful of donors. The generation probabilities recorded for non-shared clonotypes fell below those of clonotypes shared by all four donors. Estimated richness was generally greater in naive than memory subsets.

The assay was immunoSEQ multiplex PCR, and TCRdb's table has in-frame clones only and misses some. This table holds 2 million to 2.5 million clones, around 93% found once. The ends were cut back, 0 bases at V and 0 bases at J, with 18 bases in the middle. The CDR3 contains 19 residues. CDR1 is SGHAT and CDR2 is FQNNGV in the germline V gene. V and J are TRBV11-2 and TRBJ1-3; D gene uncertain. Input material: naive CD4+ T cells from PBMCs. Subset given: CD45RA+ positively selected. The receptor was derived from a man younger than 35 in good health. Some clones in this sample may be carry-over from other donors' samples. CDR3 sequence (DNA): TGTGCCAGCAGCTTAGAACGGACGGGTTCGGGAAACTCTGGAAACACCATATATTTT. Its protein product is CASSLERTGSGNSGNTIYF. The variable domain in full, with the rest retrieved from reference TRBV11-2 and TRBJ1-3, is EAGVAQSPRYKIIEKRQSVAFWCNPISGHATLYWYQQILGQGPKLLIQFQNNGVVDDSQLPKDRFSAERLKGVDSTLKIQPAKLEDSAVYLCASSLERTGSGNSGNTIYFGEGSWLTVV.